These T cell receptor beta chains were read from a single sample in a study of blood T cell repertoires in COVID-19. Generated by immunoSEQ multiplex PCR, the TCRdb table keeps only in-frame clones and is missing some. The top ten clones hold over 9.5% of a sample with about 60,000 clones, approximately 90% of them seen once. Sequencing was carried out using peripheral blood. Receptors were obtained from a human donor with acute or convalescent COVID-19. The donor label of this sample is uncertain. Each CDR3 is given with its conserved first and last residue. The D gene is left open where the match is weak. For some rows the clone size is stated as once, few or many, or as a class when expanded; others skip it.

D gene | clone size | J gene | V gene | CDR3 protein | CDR3 DNA
. | . | TRBJ1-1 | TRBV19 | CASSPGLNGAEAFF | TGTGCCAGTAGTCCCGGGCTCAACGGGGCTGAAGCTTTCTTT
. | . | TRBJ1-1 | TRBV28 | CASSPRGKNTEAFF | TGTGCCAGCAGCCCTCGGGGAAAGAACACTGAAGCTTTCTTT
. | . | TRBJ2-4 | TRBV19 | CASNQELAKNIQYF | TGTGCCAGTAACCAGGAACTAGCCAAAAACATTCAGTACTTC
. | . | TRBJ1-1 | TRBV19 | CASSRTRGLATEAFF | TGTGCCAGTAGTAGAACCAGGGGATTAGCGACTGAAGCTTTCTTT
TRBD2 | . | TRBJ2-1 | TRBV19 | CASSSGRNFNEQFF | TGTGCCAGTAGTAGCGGGAGAAATTTCAATGAGCAGTTCTTC
TRBD1 | once | TRBJ1-1 | TRBV3-1/TRBV3-2 | CASSRGQGRISEAFF | TGTGCCAGCAGCCGGGGACAGGGTCGGATCTCTGAAGCTTTCTTT
TRBD2 | . | TRBJ2-3 | TRBV5-1 | CASSVGTSGGHTDTQYF | TGCGCCAGCAGCGTCGGGACTAGCGGGGGGCACACAGATACGCAGTATTTT
TRBD1 | few | TRBJ2-1 | TRBV28 | CASRTTGTGHAEQFF | TGTGCCAGCAGGACCACCGGGACAGGGCACGCTGAGCAGTTCTTC
TRBD1 | . | TRBJ1-3 | TRBV28 | CASSAAGTASGNTIYF | TGTGCCAGCAGTGCCGCCGGGACAGCCTCTGGAAACACCATATATTTT
. | . | TRBJ1-2 | TRBV28 | CASSLPRGGYTF | TGTGCCAGCAGTTTACCACGAGGTGGCTACACCTTC
. | . | TRBJ1-4 | TRBV6-5 | CASRTRQSKAEKLFF | TGTGCCAGCAGAACCAGACAGTCCAAGGCGGAAAAACTGTTTTTT
TRBD1 | . | TRBJ1-1 | TRBV18 | CASSLRDRDTEAFF | TGTGCCAGCTCACTCCGGGACAGGGACACTGAAGCTTTCTTT
TRBD1 | . | TRBJ1-1 | TRBV19 | CASRAGTGVMNTEAFF | TGTGCCAGTAGGGCCGGGACAGGGGTTATGAACACTGAAGCTTTCTTT
. | . | TRBJ2-5 | TRBV6-6 | CASSPLPGSQETQYF | TGTGCCAGCAGTCCACTTCCGGGTTCTCAAGAGACCCAGTACTTC
TRBD2 | . | TRBJ2-3 | TRBV5-1 | CASGRTSGGGADTQYF | TGCGCCAGCGGAAGGACTAGCGGAGGAGGAGCAGATACGCAGTATTTT
TRBD2 | . | TRBJ2-1 | TRBV5-1 | CASSLAPSGGKFF | TGCGCCAGCAGCTTGGCCCCGTCCGGGGGGAAGTTCTTC
. | . | TRBJ1-2 | TRBV7-2 | CASSLRGEASGYTF | TGTGCCAGCAGCTTGCGGGGTGAGGCTTCCGGCTACACCTTC
. | . | TRBJ1-1 | TRBV19 | CASSIEVRNTEAFF | TGTGCCAGTAGTATAGAGGTCAGGAACACTGAAGCTTTCTTT
. | few | TRBJ1-6 | TRBV28 | CASSPDRVSPLHF | TGTGCCAGCAGCCCCGATCGGGTCTCACCCCTCCACTTT
. | . | TRBJ2-3 | TRBV24-1 | CATSEAGQSYTDTQYF | TGTGCCACCAGTGAGGCGGGACAGTCGTACACAGATACGCAGTATTTT
TRBD1 | once | TRBJ2-7 | TRBV27 | CASSSWDRASYEQYF | TGTGCCAGTTCCTCGTGGGACAGGGCCTCCTACGAGCAGTACTTC
. | . | TRBJ1-3 | TRBV5-1 | CASSSDGPGDGNTIYF | TGCGCCAGCAGCTCGGACGGGCCGGGAGATGGAAACACCATATATTTT
TRBD2 | . | TRBJ2-3 | TRBV24-1 | CATSYTSGGHTDTQYF | TGTGCCACCAGCTATACTAGCGGGGGGCACACAGATACGCAGTATTTT
. | few | TRBJ2-5 | TRBV7-9 | CASSLARVQETQYF | TGTGCCAGCAGCTTAGCGAGGGTTCAAGAGACCCAGTACTTC
. | few | TRBJ1-2 | TRBV28 | CASSQISGRDNYGYTF | TGTGCCAGCAGTCAAATTTCCGGCCGGGATAACTATGGCTACACCTTC
TRBD1 | . | TRBJ1-1 | TRBV14 | CASSRDRGTEAFF | TGTGCCAGCAGCCGGGACAGGGGCACTGAAGCTTTCTTT
. | . | TRBJ1-3 | TRBV12-1 | CASSFRDRSGNTIYF | TGTGCCAGCAGCTTTCGTGACAGGTCTGGAAACACCATATATTTT